This T cell receptor (beta chain) was identified in a study of blood T cells in healthy people across ages. Ten or more counts support this clonotype. Antigen unknown. Each donor was a healthy Caucasian individual from Russia, aged 6 to 90. Trimming cost V 1 base and J 0 bases, with 9 bases left between them. Germline V lookup: CDR1 DFQATT, CDR2 SNEGSKA (reference sequence). The CDR3 contains 14 residues. Study-wide findings and caveats: Calculation of diversity from one million T cells yielded estimates considered to be underestimates.

Alongside a J-beta primer mix, a sample-barcoded 5' primer served in a second PCR lasting about 7 to 12 cycles. TCRdb reanalysed the 5' RACE reads using MiXCR and keeps one entry per CDR3 protein. The table includes about 700,000 distinct CDR3 sequences, 32% detected once. Specimen: blood. The clonotype comes from a woman older than 75 in good health. The chain employs TRBV20-1 and TRBJ1-1; D is perhaps TRBD1 (5 bases). CDR3: CSARGMDMNTEAFF. DNA of the CDR3: TGCAGTGCTAGAGGAATGGACATGAACACTGAAGCTTTCTTT.